This entry lists 5 T cell receptor beta chains sequenced from one sample in a study of prognosis after radiotherapy for stage I lung cancer. Amplification of the TCR beta CDR3 (from genomic DNA) was done by two-round multiplex PCR. The first PCR round targeted every TRBV and TRBJ gene with specific primers. From the multiplex PCR reads, TCRdb called clonotypes with MiXCR, one entry per CDR3 protein. Of about 26,000 distinct CDR3 sequences listed, about 32% were seen once; the top ten hold roughly 35%. This specimen was PBMCs, taken before or after stereotactic body radiation therapy (not recorded which). Receptor source: a donor of 50 years or more with non-small cell lung cancer.

V gene TRBV6-1 combines with J gene TRBJ2-5; D is possibly TRBD2 (5 bases). The CDR3 length is 12 residues. Trimming left V 11 bases short and J 5 bases short, with 15 bases between. Germline lookup yields CDR1 MNHNS and CDR2 SASEGT. The CDR3, as DNA: TGTGCCGCGCGGACTGTGGAGGAGACCCAGTACTTC. Its translation is CAARTVEETQYF.

This sequence joins TRBV12-3 or TRBV12-4 and TRBJ2-1, with 8 bases identical to TRBD1. Trimming cost V 6 bases and J 4 bases; bases outside gene matches: 11. The CDR3 extends over 16 amino acids. The CDR3 region has the DNA TGTGCCAGCAGCCGAGGACAGGGCAAGATATACAATGAGCAGTTCTTC. It encodes CASSRGQGKIYNEQFF.

This clonotype was recorded at least ten times. CDR3 in DNA: TGTGCCATCAGCTACTCGGGGCTAGCGGGAGGGGACGAGCAGTACTTC. This encodes CAISYSGLAGGDEQYF. The rearrangement uses TRBV10-3 and TRBJ2-7; 12 nucleotides agree with TRBD2. From germline, CDR1 is ENHRY and CDR2 SYGVKD. The V and J ends lost 6 bases and 5 bases, in that order; junction bases with no gene match: 11. This CDR3 contains 16 residues.

The sample holds many counts of this clonotype. The rearrangement joins TRBV12-3 or TRBV12-4 to TRBJ1-5; D not resolved. CDR3 size: 13 residues. The V and J ends lost 3 bases and 3 bases respectively, with 6 bases between them. CDR3 sequence: CASSFDHNQPQHF. The CDR3 bases are TGTGCCAGCAGTTTCGACCACAATCAGCCCCAGCATTTT.

In this sample, this clonotype turned up a few times. CDR3 in amino acids: CAINKGGVETGELFF. The CDR3, as DNA: TGTGCCATCAACAAGGGGGGGGTTGAAACCGGGGAGCTGTTTTTT. J is TRBJ2-2 and V is TRBV10-3; D may be TRBD2 (7 bases). With 7 bases removed from V and 5 bases from J, the gap between germline ends came to 17 bases. Germline V lookup: CDR1 ENHRY, CDR2 SYGVKD. The CDR3 contains 15 residues.